This T cell receptor (beta chain) was obtained from a study of control samples from healthy donors and cancer patients. The germline gives CDR1 MDHEN, CDR2 SYDVKM. The CDR3 loop spans 14 amino acids. V dropped 5 bases and J dropped 7 bases, with 17 bases sitting between them. Method: immunoSEQ multiplex PCR; TCRdb's copy keeps in-frame clones and lacks some. The repertoire has approximately 70,000 clones, nearly 85% of them found once; the top ten carry under 30%. The rearrangement joins TRBV28 to TRBJ1-2, with D perhaps TRBD1 (5 bases). Sequenced material: blood. This clonotype originated in a man aged 45 to 65 in good health. The CDR3 reads CASSRGGLGGGYTF. In nucleotides, the CDR3 is TGTGCCAGCAGTCGCGGGGGACTCGGGGGTGGCTACACCTTC.